These 7 T cell receptor beta chains share one sample of origin, sequenced in a study of OX40 agonist ivuxolimab in advanced cancers. Clones were sequenced by immunoSEQ multiplex PCR, and TCRdb holds only the in-frame ones, with some missing. The sample yields some 70,000 clones, approximately 89% seen once. The sequencing here drew on CD4+ or CD8+ T cells sorted from blood, taken in a trial of the OX40 agonist ivuxolimab. Every receptor here comes from an adult with an advanced solid tumor such as melanoma, head and neck, liver or kidney cancer.

The chain couples TRBV18 to TRBJ2-7; D gene unclear. This CDR3 spans 11 amino acids. V gave up 2 bases and J gave up 7 bases, with 6 bases separating them. Germline loops: CDR1 KGHSH, CDR2 LQKENI. CDR3 nucleotide sequence: TGTGCCAGCTCACCATTGCTGGAGCAGTACTTC. Encoded protein: CASSPLLEQYF.

V usage is TRBV19 and J usage is TRBJ2-1; 9 bases match TRBD1. Germline CDR1 and CDR2: LNHDA and SQIVND (reference sequence). J gave up 4 bases and V 3 bases, and 7 bases lay outside the gene matches. The CDR3 consists of 16 residues. The CDR3 here is CASSMSRDRVYNEQFF. CDR3 sequence (DNA): TGTGCCAGTAGTATGAGTAGGGACAGGGTGTACAATGAGCAGTTCTTC.

This chain links TRBV2 with TRBJ2-5; the match to TRBD1 covers 7 bases. The J call is in doubt because the DNA end fits TRBJ2-7 better. This CDR3 has 16 amino acids. CDR1 is SNHLY and CDR2 is FYNNEI in the germline V gene. CDR3 loop: CASSGHRGYPPYEQYF. In DNA form, the CDR3 reads TGTGCCAGCAGTGGTCACAGGGGATACCCTCCCTACGAGCAGTACTTC.

J is TRBJ2-5 and V is TRBV30, with D possibly being TRBD1 or TRBD2 (6 bases each). CDR3 size: 13 residues. The germline V gene encodes CDR1 GTSNPN and CDR2 SVGIG (reference sequence). V lost 5 bases, J lost 5 bases, and 15 bases lay in between. The CDR3 loop is CAWSLGGRETQYF. DNA of the CDR3: TGTGCCTGGTCCCTCGGGGGCCGGGAGACCCAGTACTTC.

The chain recombines TRBV11-3 with TRBJ1-1, with D perhaps matching TRBD1 (5 bases). The CDR3 extends over 17 amino acids. Trimming took off 5 bases at V and 1 base at J, with 20 bases between the two ends. The V gene's germline CDR1 is SGHNT and CDR2 YENEEA. CDR3 region: CASSNTLGQGTNTEAFF. CDR3 nucleotide sequence: TGTGCCAGCAGCAACACCCTCGGCCAGGGTACGAACACTGAAGCTTTCTTT.

J is TRBJ2-5 and V is TRBV6-5; perhaps TRBD1 as D (7 bases). V shed 0 bases and J shed 5 bases, with 13 bases lying between them. Germline V gene data show CDR1 as MNHEY and CDR2 as SVGAGI. This CDR3 spans 15 amino acids. The CDR3 DNA reads as TGTGCCAGCAGTTACTCCCAGGGGGGCGGGGAGACCCAGTACTTC. Protein sequence: CASSYSQGGGETQYF.

This chain connects TRBV19 to TRBJ2-1, with 13 bases matching TRBD2. Germline loops: CDR1 LNHDA, CDR2 SQIVND (reference sequence). V dropped 6 bases and J dropped 7; count of bases not matched to a gene: 3. The CDR3 has 14 amino acids. The CDR3 DNA is TGTGCCAGTAGCCCGACTAGCGGGAGGAATGAGCAGTTCTTC. Translation: CASSPTSGRNEQFF. The full variable domain, in which reference TRBV19 and TRBJ2-1 provide the parts outside the CDR3, is DGGITQSPKYLFRKEGQNVTLSCEQNLNHDAMYWYRQDPGQGLRLIYYSQIVNDFQKGDIAEGYSVSREKKESFPLTVTSAQKNPTAFYLCASSPTSGRNEQFFGPGTRLTVL.